This TCR beta chain was observed in a study of naive and memory T cell subsets. Whole-study results and caveats: A few larger clonotypes appeared in naive repertoires, especially CD8, possibly memory cells re-expressing CD45RA. Activation and differentiation may alter RNA-based TCR counts.

Two oligonucleotides, mixed equimolar, formed the beta constant-region primer covering TRBC1 and TRBC2. Nested alpha and beta constant-region primers with the SP2 primer drove four PCR rounds on ligated cDNA. An oligonucleotide with the SP2 primer and a 12-nucleotide UMI was ligated to the cDNA 3' end. TCRdb re-derived calls from the UMI-ligation and nested PCR reads in MiXCR, one entry per CDR3 protein. Of tens of thousands of distinct CDR3 sequences detected, approximately 9.2% appear once; the ten largest clones hold over 0.95%. This clonotype has more than one count but fewer than ten. Its antigen is still unknown. Germline V CDR1 and CDR2: KGHSH, LQKENI. Trimming took 1 base from V and 1 from J, leaving 9 bases between them. CDR3 length: 15 residues.

Sequenced material: naive CD8+ T cells from blood. The chain employs TRBV18 and TRBJ2-3; maybe TRBD2 (5 bases). The receptor's source is a human donor in good health. The CDR3: CASSPQDSGTDTQYF. Written as DNA, the CDR3 is TGTGCCAGCTCACCACAGGACTCGGGCACAGATACGCAGTATTTT.